Below are 12 T cell receptor beta chains sequenced from a single sample in a study of blood T cell repertoires in COVID-19 (dated by TCRdb to between 2020 and 2021). Preparation of the library involved the immunoSEQ multiplex PCR assay. TCRdb limited this immuneACCESS table to in-frame rearrangements with V and J called. A share of clones is missing; checked studies link under half to unresolved V genes, and the rest is unexplained. This sample has tens of thousands of clones in its table, and approximately 84% of those were observed once. Clones ranked in the top ten supply 40% to 60% of the sample. Sequencing was carried out using peripheral blood. These receptors came from a man between 45 and 60 years old with active or convalescent COVID-19.

The chain uses TRBV19 and TRBJ2-3; weak D call: TRBD2 (6 bases). V was shortened by 7 bases and J by 6 bases, with 17 bases between the two germline ends. CDR1 LNHDA and CDR2 SQIVND come from the germline V gene (reference sequence). The CDR3 covers 14 residues. The CDR3: CASTAAAGLDTQYF. The DNA of the CDR3 is TGTGCCAGTACGGCAGCCGCGGGATTGGATACGCAGTATTTT.

V is TRBV27 and J is TRBJ1-4, with D possibly TRBD1 on 6 matching bases. Germline CDR1 is MNHEY and CDR2 is SMNVEV (reference sequence). The CDR3 length is 14 residues. V shed 4 bases and J shed 11 bases, with 17 bases lying between them. The CDR3 sequence is CASSSTGRSFKLFF. DNA of the CDR3: TGTGCCAGCAGTTCGACAGGAAGGTCCTTCAAACTGTTTTTT.

The chain uses TRBV28 and TRBJ2-3; 7 bases are a match to TRBD2. This CDR3 has 15 amino acids. V lost 6 bases, J lost 2 bases, and 8 bases stayed unmatched. Germline CDR1 reads MDHEN; CDR2 reads SYDVKM. In DNA form, the CDR3 reads TGTGCCAGCAGAAAAAGGGACTACTACACAGATACGCAGTATTTT. Protein product: CASRKRDYYTDTQYF.

CDR3 in DNA: TGTGCCAGCAGCGTAGCAGGGACTAGCGTCTACAATGAGCAGTTCTTC. Its translation: CASSVAGTSVYNEQFF. The chain employs TRBV9 and TRBJ2-1; 10 bases align to TRBD2. The CDR3 sequence is 16 residues long. Trimming removed 0 bases from V and 3 bases from J; junction bases left unmatched: 3. Looked up from germline, CDR1 is SGDLS and CDR2 is YYNGEE.

This chain connects TRBV11-3 to TRBJ2-3, with TRBD2 matching over 10 bases. Germline lookup yields CDR1 SGHNT and CDR2 YENEEA. The junction had 6 bases not matched to a gene; V was cut back by 1 base and J by 2 bases. The CDR3 has 17 residues. The CDR3 sequence: CASSLGLTSGLTDTQYF. CDR3 coding DNA: TGTGCCAGCAGCTTAGGACTGACTAGCGGGCTCACAGATACGCAGTATTTT.

The chain employs TRBV13 and TRBJ2-7, with 8 bases aligning to TRBD1. Germline CDR1 PRHDT, CDR2 FYEKMQ (reference sequence). J gave up 2 bases and V 0 bases, and 0 bases lay outside the gene matches. The CDR3 is 14 amino acids. The DNA of the CDR3 is TGTGCCAGCAGCTTAGGGGACAGGGCCTACGAGCAGTACTTC. It translates to CASSLGDRAYEQYF.

This clone was recorded only once. The genes are TRBV5-1 and TRBJ1-5; D is unresolved. The length of the CDR3 is 18 residues. Germline V gene lookup returns CDR1 SGHRS and CDR2 YFSETQ. The V end was cut by 3 bases, the J end by 0 bases, with 19 bases between. CDR3 nucleotides: TGCGCCAGCAGCTCCACATTTTCCGAGGAGCATAGCAATCAGCCCCAGCATTTT. Its translation is CASSSTFSEEHSNQPQHF.

V is TRBV27 and J is TRBJ2-1; tentative D call: TRBD1 (6 bases). With 2 bases removed from V and 0 bases from J, the gap between germline ends came to 14 bases. The germline V gene has CDR1 MNHEY and CDR2 SMNVEV (reference sequence). The CDR3 has 17 amino acids. As DNA, the CDR3 is TGTGCCAGCAGTTTAGGGGGCTTCTACAGCTCCTACAATGAGCAGTTCTTC. It encodes CASSLGGFYSSYNEQFF.

The chain links TRBV6-4 to TRBJ2-7; possibly TRBD2 for D (5 bases). Germline V gives CDR1 MRHNA, CDR2 SNTAGT. This CDR3 has 13 amino acids. V lost 9 bases to trimming and J lost 2 bases, with 14 bases between them. The CDR3 reads CASGLALAYEQYF. The CDR3 DNA reads TGTGCCAGTGGACTTGCGTTGGCCTACGAGCAGTACTTC.

The chain carries TRBV7-6 and TRBJ2-3; TRBD2 matches 11 bases. This CDR3 is built from 16 residues. The ends lost 3 bases at V and 1 base at J; junction bases unmatched: 3. Germline V CDR1 and CDR2: SGHVS, FNYEAQ. The CDR3 sequence is CASSLLAGGRTDTQYF. CDR3 sequence (DNA): TGTGCCAGCAGCTTGCTAGCGGGGGGACGCACAGATACGCAGTATTTT.

This clone has a handful of counts. This CDR3 is CASSERGGNNEQFF. The CDR3 DNA sequence: TGTGCCAGCAGTGAGCGGGGGGGGAACAATGAGCAGTTCTTC. V is TRBV25-1 and J is TRBJ2-1; 9 nucleotides agree with TRBD2. The CDR3 has 14 amino acids. J lost 5 bases, V lost 3 bases, and 2 bases had no gene match. Germline assignment: CDR1 MGHDK and CDR2 SYGVNS.

The chain combines TRBV6-5 with TRBJ2-3; possible D gene TRBD2, 5 bases. The germline V gene has CDR1 MNHEY and CDR2 SVGAGI. CDR3 length: 15 residues. The germline V and J ends were trimmed by 2 bases and 8 bases, with 17 bases remaining between them. CDR3 residues: CASSYAASSPVTQYF. CDR3 nucleotide sequence: TGTGCCAGCAGTTACGCGGCTAGCTCTCCCGTTACGCAGTATTTT.